Listed below are T cell receptor beta chains from one sample, sequenced in a study of cytomegalovirus exposure and HLA in healthy donors. Method: immunoSEQ multiplex PCR; TCRdb's copy keeps in-frame clones and lacks some. The sample contains about 140,000 clones, approximately 72% of which appear only once. Input material: PBMCs. The source of these receptors is a woman aged 60-70 years in good health and CMV-seronegative. Each CDR3 is given without its conserved first and last residue. Fields, in order: D gene, V gene, CDR3 length, J gene, CDR3 protein. The D gene is left open where the match is weak.

.	TRBV27	11	TRBJ2-6	ATGFTGANVLT
TRBD2	TRBV4-2	14	TRBJ2-5	ASSQTGTSHQETQY
TRBD2	TRBV7-3	13	TRBJ2-5	ASSPSGGPQETQY
.	TRBV5-6	11	TRBJ2-1	ASSFYGENEQF
TRBD1	TRBV6-6	11	TRBJ2-7	ASNSRQGYEQY
.	TRBV2	11	TRBJ1-5	ASTPDRRRPQH
TRBD2	TRBV5-4	13	TRBJ2-7	ASSLTSARSYEQY
TRBD2	TRBV5-1	16	TRBJ2-3	ASSLGVRGAGSTDTQY
.	TRBV7-9	14	TRBJ2-1	ASSLDPSFRGNEQF
TRBD2	TRBV11-2	13	TRBJ2-3	ASSLASGGTDTQY
TRBD2	TRBV6-6	14	TRBJ2-3	ASSSGTSGGTDTQY
.	TRBV19	11	TRBJ1-5	ASSIPGNQPQH
.	TRBV28	14	TRBJ1-5	ASSLLGVRNDQPQH
TRBD2	TRBV4-1	14	TRBJ2-1	ASSPLLAGGGNEQF
TRBD1	TRBV10-3	14	TRBJ1-1	AIRGTGGGLNTEAF
TRBD1	TRBV14	13	TRBJ1-5	ASSAGQGSGQPQH
.	TRBV5-1	10	TRBJ2-5	ASSGGRETQY
TRBD1	TRBV7-9	12	TRBJ2-7	ASSSGQGSYEQY
TRBD2	TRBV19	11	TRBJ2-1	ASSFPAGREQF
.	TRBV19	16	TRBJ2-7	ASSIVATTGYRSYEQY
TRBD2	TRBV10-3	14	TRBJ2-5	AISDPSRGGGETQY
.	TRBV7-2	14	TRBJ1-2	ASSLILGGRSYGYT
TRBD2	TRBV29-1	12	TRBJ2-1	SVQGLARYNEQF
TRBD1	TRBV6-5	11	TRBJ2-1	ASSYRGGDEQF
.	TRBV9	15	TRBJ1-3	ASSVGVTGTSGNTIY
.	TRBV19	13	TRBJ1-2	ASTQNGGSLGGYT
.	TRBV2	14	TRBJ1-2	ASSSGAGRLLYGYT
.	TRBV19	21	TRBJ2-2	ASSIDLFSSPQAPLKNTGELF
TRBD1	TRBV14	13	TRBJ1-6	ASSQETGGLSPLH
TRBD1	TRBV6-6	13	TRBJ1-2	ASSYSRGLYYGYT
TRBD2	TRBV19	14	TRBJ2-3	ASNPSGTRGADTQY
.	TRBV15	12	TRBJ1-4	ATSVAGGNEKLF
TRBD1	TRBV5-4	14	TRBJ1-2	ASSRGGATGGYGYT
.	TRBV15	14	TRBJ1-4	ATSRDTGWVIEKLF
.	TRBV7-9	15	TRBJ1-3	ASTPLGGSFSGNTIY
TRBD1	TRBV18	11	TRBJ1-4	ASSPGQAEKLF
TRBD2	TRBV5-4	11	TRBJ2-5	ASSLRGVETQY
TRBD2	TRBV2	12	TRBJ2-7	ASTRGGSSYEQY
TRBD2	TRBV7-2	17	TRBJ2-3	ASSFSGTSGGLNTDTQY
.	TRBV28	10	TRBJ1-2	ASGSQGNGYT
TRBD1	TRBV7-3	13	TRBJ2-2	ASSLTTGATGELF
.	TRBV6-6	11	TRBJ1-5	ASSDWTSQPQH